Included here is one T cell receptor beta chain sequence, with context. This sample stems from a study of immune cell composition in non-small cell lung cancer. The normal lung sample lay at least 3 cm, and maximally far, from the tumour. Frozen unsorted single-cell suspensions supplied the genomic DNA. Libraries were prepared by immunoSEQ multiplex PCR; TCRdb keeps only in-frame clonotypes and omits some of them. The sample has some 3,000 clones; around three quarters are singletons. V lost 7 bases and J lost 2, with 11 bases in between. The V gene's germline CDR1 is MNHNS and CDR2 SASEGT. CDR3 length: 13 amino acids.

The J gene is TRBJ1-2, the V gene TRBV6-1; the D is unclear. The sequenced material came from non-adjacent lung tissue. The receptor comes from a human donor with non-small cell lung cancer. The CDR3 DNA follows: TGTGCCAGCACCGCCGGGTGGAACTATGGCTACACCTTC. Its translation: CASTAGWNYGYTF.